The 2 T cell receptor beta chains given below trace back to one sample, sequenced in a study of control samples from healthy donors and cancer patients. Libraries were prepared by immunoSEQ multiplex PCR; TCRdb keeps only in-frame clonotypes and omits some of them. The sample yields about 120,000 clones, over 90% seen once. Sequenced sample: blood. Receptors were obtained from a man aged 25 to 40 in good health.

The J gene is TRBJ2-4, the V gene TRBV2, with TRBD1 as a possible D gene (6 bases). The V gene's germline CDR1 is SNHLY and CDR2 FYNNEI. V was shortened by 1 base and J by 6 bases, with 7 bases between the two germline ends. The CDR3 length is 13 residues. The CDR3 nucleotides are TGTGCCAGCAGTGAAGAGGGGGTAAACATTCAGTACTTC. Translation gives CASSEEGVNIQYF.

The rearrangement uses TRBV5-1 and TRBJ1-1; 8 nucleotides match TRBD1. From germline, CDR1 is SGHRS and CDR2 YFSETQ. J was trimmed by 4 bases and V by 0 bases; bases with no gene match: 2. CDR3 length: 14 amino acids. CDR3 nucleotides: TGCGCCAGCAGCTTGGGACAGGGGATCACTGAAGCTTTCTTT. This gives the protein CASSLGQGITEAFF.